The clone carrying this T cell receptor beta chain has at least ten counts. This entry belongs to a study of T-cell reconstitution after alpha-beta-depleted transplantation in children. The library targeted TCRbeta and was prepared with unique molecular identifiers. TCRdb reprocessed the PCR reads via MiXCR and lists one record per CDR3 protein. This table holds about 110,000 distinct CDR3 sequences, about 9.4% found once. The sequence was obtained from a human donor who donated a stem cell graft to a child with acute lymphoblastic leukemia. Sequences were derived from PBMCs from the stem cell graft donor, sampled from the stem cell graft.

This chain's CDR3 is CASSLKGQGGEAFF. CDR3 sequence (DNA): TGCGCCAGCAGCTTAAAGGGACAAGGGGGTGAAGCTTTCTTT. This sequence joins TRBV5-1 and TRBJ1-1; D perhaps matches TRBD1 (6 bases). Trimming took off 2 bases at V and 7 bases at J, with 15 bases between the two ends. CDR1 and CDR2 (germline): SGHRS, YFSETQ. CDR3 length: 14 residues.